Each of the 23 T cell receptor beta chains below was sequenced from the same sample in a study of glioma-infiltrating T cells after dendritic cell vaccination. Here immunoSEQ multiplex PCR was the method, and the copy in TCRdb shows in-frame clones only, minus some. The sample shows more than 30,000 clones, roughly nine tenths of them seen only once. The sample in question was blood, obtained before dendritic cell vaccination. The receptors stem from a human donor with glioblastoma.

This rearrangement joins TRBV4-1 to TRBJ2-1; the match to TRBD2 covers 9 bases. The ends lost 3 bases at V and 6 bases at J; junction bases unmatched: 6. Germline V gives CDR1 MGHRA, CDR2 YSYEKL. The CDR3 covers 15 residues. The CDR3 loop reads CASSQISGGSNEQFF. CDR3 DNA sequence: TGCGCCAGCAGCCAGATTAGCGGGGGAAGCAATGAGCAGTTCTTC.

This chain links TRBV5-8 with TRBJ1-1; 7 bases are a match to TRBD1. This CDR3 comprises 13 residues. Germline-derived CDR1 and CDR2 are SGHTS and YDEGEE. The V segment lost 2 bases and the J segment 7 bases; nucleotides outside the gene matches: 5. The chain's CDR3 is CASSLGGANEAFF. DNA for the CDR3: TGTGCCAGCAGCTTAGGGGGCGCCAATGAAGCTTTCTTT.

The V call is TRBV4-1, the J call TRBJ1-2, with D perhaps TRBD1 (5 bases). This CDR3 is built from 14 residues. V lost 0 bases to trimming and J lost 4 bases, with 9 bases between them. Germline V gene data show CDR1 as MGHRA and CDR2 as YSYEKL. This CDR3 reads CASSQEEGLYGYTF. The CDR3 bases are TGCGCCAGCAGCCAAGAGGAGGGGCTCTATGGCTACACCTTC.

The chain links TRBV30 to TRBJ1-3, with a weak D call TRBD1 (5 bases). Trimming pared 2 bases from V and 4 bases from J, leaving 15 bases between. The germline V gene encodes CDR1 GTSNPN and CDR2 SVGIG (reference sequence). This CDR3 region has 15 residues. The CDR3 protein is CAWSFIGASGNTIYF. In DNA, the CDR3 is TGTGCCTGGAGTTTCATAGGGGCCTCGGGAAACACCATATATTTT.

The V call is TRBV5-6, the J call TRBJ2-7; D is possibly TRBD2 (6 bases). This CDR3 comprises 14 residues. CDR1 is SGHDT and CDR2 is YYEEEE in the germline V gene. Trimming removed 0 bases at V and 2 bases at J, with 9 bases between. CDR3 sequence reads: CASSLGAGPYEQYF. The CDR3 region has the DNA TGTGCCAGCAGCTTGGGGGCGGGGCCCTACGAGCAGTACTTC.

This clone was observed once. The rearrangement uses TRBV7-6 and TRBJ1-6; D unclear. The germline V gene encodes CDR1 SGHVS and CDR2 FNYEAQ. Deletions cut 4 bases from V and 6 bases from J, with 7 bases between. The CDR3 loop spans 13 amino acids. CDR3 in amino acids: CASSSNINSPLHF. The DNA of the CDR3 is TGTGCCAGCAGCTCTAATATTAATTCACCCCTCCACTTT.

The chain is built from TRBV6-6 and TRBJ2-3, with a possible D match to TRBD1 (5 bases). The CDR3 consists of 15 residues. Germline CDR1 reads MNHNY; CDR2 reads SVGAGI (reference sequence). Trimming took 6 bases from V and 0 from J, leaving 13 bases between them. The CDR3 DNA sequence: TGTGCCAGCAGCGACGACAGAACTAGCACAGATACGCAGTATTTT. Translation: CASSDDRTSTDTQYF.

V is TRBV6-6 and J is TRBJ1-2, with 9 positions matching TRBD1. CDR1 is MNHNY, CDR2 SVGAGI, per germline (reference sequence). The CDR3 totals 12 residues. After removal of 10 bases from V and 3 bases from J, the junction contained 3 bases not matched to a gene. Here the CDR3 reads CATDRGDYGYTF. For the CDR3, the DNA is TGTGCCACCGACAGGGGGGACTATGGCTACACCTTC.

In nucleotides, the CDR3 is TGTGCCAGCAGTGAAGCGTTAGCGGGGGCCACAGATACGCAGTATTTT. As protein: CASSEALAGATDTQYF. The chain employs TRBV6-1 and TRBJ2-3; 9 nucleotides line up with TRBD2. The germline V gene has CDR1 MNHNS and CDR2 SASEGT. This CDR3 spans 16 amino acids. Losses at the gene ends were 0 bases for V and 2 bases for J; bases not matched to a gene: 3.

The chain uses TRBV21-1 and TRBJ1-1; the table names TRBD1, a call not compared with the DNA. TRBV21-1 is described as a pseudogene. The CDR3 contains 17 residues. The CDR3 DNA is TGTGCCAGCAGCAGTAAAGACGCGGACAGGGGGAACACTGAAGCTTTCTTT. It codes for CASSSKDADRGNTEAFF.

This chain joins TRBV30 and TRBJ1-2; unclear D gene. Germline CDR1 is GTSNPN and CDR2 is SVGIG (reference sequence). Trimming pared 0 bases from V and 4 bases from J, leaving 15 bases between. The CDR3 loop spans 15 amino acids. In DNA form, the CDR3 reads TGTGCCTGGAGTGTACTTTGGCAGGAGGGCTATGGCTACACCTTC. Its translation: CAWSVLWQEGYGYTF. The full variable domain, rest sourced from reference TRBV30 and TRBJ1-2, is SQTIHQWPATLVQPVGSPLSLECTVEGTSNPNLYWYRQAAGRGLQLLFYSVGIGQISSEVPQNLSASRPQDRQFILSSKKLLLSDSGFYLCAWSVLWQEGYGYTFGSGTRLTVV.

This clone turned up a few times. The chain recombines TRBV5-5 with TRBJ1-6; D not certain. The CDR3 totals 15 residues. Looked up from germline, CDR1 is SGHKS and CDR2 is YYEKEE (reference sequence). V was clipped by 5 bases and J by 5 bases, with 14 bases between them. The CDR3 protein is CASRTAMGDNSPLHF. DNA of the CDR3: TGTGCCAGCAGGACCGCAATGGGCGATAATTCACCCCTCCACTTT. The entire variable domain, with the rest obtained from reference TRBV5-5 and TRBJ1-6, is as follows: DAGVTQSPTHLIKTRGQQVTLRCSPISGHKSVSWYQQVLGQGPQFIFQYYEKEERGRGNFPDRFSARQFPNYSSELNVNALLLGDSALYLCASRTAMGDNSPLHFGNGTRLTVT.

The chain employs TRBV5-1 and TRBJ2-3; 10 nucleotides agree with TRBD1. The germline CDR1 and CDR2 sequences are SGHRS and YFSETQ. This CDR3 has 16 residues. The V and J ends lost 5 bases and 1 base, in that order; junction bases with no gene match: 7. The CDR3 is CASRVTGTGGTDTQYF. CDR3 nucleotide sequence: TGCGCCAGCAGAGTAACCGGGACAGGGGGCACAGATACGCAGTATTTT. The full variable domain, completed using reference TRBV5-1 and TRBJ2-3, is KAGVTQTPRYLIKTRGQQVTLSCSPISGHRSVSWYQQTPGQGLQFLFEYFSETQRNKGNFPGRFSGRQFSNSRSEMNVSTLELGDSALYLCASRVTGTGGTDTQYFGPGTRLTVL.

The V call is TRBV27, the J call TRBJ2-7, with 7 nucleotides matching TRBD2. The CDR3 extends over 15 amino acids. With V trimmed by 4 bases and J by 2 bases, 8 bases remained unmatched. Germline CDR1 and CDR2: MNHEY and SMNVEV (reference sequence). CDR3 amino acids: CASSSGGGRAYEQYF. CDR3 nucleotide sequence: TGTGCCAGCAGTTCTGGTGGGGGGAGGGCCTACGAGCAGTACTTC.

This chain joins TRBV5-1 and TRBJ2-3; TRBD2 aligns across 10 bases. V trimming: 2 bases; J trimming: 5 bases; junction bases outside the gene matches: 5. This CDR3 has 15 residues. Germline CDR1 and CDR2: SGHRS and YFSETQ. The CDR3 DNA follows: TGCGCCAGCAGCTTTAGCGGGGGGACTCAAGATACGCAGTATTTT. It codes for CASSFSGGTQDTQYF.

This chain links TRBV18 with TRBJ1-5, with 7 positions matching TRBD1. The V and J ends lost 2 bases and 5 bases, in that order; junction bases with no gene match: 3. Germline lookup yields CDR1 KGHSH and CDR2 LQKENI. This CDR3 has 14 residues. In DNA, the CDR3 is TGTGCCAGCTCACCAAGACAGGGTGATCAGCCCCAGCATTTT. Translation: CASSPRQGDQPQHF.

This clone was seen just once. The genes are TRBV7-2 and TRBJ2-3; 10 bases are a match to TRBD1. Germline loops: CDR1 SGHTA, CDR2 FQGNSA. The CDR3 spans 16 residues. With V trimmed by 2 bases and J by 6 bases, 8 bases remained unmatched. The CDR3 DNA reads TGTGCCAGCAGCTTACTCGGACAGGGGGAAATGGATACGCAGTATTTT. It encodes CASSLLGQGEMDTQYF.

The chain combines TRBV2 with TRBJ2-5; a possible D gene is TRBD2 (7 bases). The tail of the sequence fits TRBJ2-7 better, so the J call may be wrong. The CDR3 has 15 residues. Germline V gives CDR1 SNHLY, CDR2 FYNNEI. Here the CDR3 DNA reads TGTGCCAGCAGTGAAGAAGGGGGGGGGAACTACGAGCAGTACTTC. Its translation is CASSEEGGGNYEQYF.

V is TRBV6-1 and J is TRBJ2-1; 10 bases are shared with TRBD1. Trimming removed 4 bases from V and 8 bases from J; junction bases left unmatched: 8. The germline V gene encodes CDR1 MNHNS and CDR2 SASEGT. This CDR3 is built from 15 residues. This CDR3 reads CASSGRDRGSDEQFF. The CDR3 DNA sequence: TGTGCCAGCAGTGGCCGGGACAGGGGTTCGGATGAGCAGTTCTTC.

In DNA, the CDR3 is TGTGCCAGTAGTATAGATCCGGGGTCGGCAGCTTTCTTT. Protein product: CASSIDPGSAAFF. The V and J genes are TRBV19 and TRBJ1-1, with D unresolved. V lost 0 bases to trimming and J lost 10 bases, with 12 bases between them. Germline values: CDR1 LNHDA, CDR2 SQIVND (reference sequence). The CDR3 runs to 13 residues.

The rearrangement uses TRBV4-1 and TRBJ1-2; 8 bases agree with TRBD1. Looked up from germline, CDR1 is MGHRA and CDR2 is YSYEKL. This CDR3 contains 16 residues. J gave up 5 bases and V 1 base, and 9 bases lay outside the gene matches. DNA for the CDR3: TGCGCCAGCAGCCAAGGGCAAGACAGGGGCCGGTATGGCTACACCTTC. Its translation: CASSQGQDRGRYGYTF.

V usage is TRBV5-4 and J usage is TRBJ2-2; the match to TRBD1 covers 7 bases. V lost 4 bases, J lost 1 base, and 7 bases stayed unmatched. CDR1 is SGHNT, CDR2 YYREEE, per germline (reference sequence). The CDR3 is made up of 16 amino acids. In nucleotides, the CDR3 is TGTGCCAGCAGCCCACAACAGGGGATGAACACCGGGGAGCTGTTTTTT. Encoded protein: CASSPQQGMNTGELFF.

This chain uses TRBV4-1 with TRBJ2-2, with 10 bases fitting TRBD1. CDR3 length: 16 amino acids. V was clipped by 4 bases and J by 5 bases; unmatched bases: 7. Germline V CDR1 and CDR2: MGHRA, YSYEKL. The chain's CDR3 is CASSPSGQGTTGELFF. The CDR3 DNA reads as TGCGCCAGCAGCCCATCGGGACAGGGGACAACCGGGGAGCTGTTTTTT.